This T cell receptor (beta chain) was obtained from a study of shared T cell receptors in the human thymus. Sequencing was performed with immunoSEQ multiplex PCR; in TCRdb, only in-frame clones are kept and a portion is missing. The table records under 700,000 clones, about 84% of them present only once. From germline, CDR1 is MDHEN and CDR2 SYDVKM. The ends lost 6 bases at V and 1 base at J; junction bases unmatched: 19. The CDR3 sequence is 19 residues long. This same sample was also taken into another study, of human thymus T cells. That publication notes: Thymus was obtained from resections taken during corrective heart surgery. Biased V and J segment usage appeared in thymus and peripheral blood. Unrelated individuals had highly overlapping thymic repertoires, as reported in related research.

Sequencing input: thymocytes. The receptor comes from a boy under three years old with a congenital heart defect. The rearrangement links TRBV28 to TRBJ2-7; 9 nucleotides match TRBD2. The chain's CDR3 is CASRSRGRAGLARSYEQYF. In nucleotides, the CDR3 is TGTGCCAGCAGGTCGCGCGGCAGGGCCGGACTAGCGAGGTCCTACGAGCAGTACTTC.